Below are 15 T cell receptor beta chains sequenced from a single sample in a study of regulatory T cells in long-lasting Graves disease. The TCR beta library used iRepertoire HTBI primers with Arm-PCR amplification of CDR3. Via MiXCR, TCRdb re-called the multiplex PCR reads, giving one row per CDR3 protein. The sample lists around 460,000 distinct CDR3 sequences, 14% occurring once. The time point: newly diagnosed GD, antithyroid drugs for less than 3 months. PBMC-derived RNA was used for the TCR library. These sequences were also reported in another study, on T cells in Graves' hyperthyroidism and ophthalmopathy.

Sequenced here: peripheral blood mononuclear cells (PBMCs), sampled at new diagnosis, from a patient treated with antithyroid drugs. The receptors were sampled from a woman in her forties or fifties with Graves disease.

This clonotype was recorded at least ten times. The CDR3: CASSPADRANTGELFF. CDR3 in DNA: TGTGCCAGCAGCCCAGCGGACAGGGCGAACACCGGGGAGCTGTTTTTT. The chain is built from TRBV12-3 or TRBV12-4 and TRBJ2-2; 8 nucleotides match TRBD1. This CDR3 is 16 amino acids long. The J segment lost 0 bases and the V segment lost 6 bases, leaving 6 bases of the junction unmatched.

This clonotype was seen ten or more times. The rearrangement uses TRBV11-2 and TRBJ1-2; 11 nucleotides agree with TRBD1. The ends lost 5 bases at V and 5 bases at J; junction bases unmatched: 7. This CDR3 spans 15 amino acids. Germline CDR1 reads SGHAT; CDR2 reads FQNNGV. CDR3 coding DNA: TGTGCCAGCAGCGCTACCGGGACAGGGGGTTATGGCTACACCTTC. Translating it yields CASSATGTGGYGYTF.

This clonotype has a count of ten or more. V usage is TRBV28 and J usage is TRBJ1-1, with 7 bases that match TRBD1. CDR1 is MDHEN, CDR2 SYDVKM, per germline. This CDR3 spans 11 amino acids. The J segment lost 6 bases and the V segment lost 8 bases, leaving 3 bases of the junction unmatched. The CDR3 DNA reads TGTGCCAGCCGACAGGGCTCTGAAGCTTTCTTT. Translated, it gives CASRQGSEAFF. Drawing the rest from reference TRBV28 and TRBJ1-1, the complete variable domain is DVKVTQSSRYLVKRTGEKVFLECVQDMDHENMFWYRQDPGLGLRLIYFSYDVKMKEKGDIPEGYSVSREKKERFSLILESASTNQTSMYLCASRQGSEAFFGQGTRLTVV.

As to this clonotype: This may be a read error: a much more frequent sequence differs by one nucleotide. J is TRBJ2-7 and V is TRBV6-5, with a possible D match to TRBD2 (5 bases). CDR1 is MNHEY, CDR2 SVGAGI, per germline. The CDR3 contains 14 residues. CDR3 sequence (DNA): TGTGACAGCAGTTACCCGGGATTGGGCTACGAGCAGTACTTC. Translated, it gives CDSSYPGLGYEQYF.

This chain uses TRBV10-3 with TRBJ2-1; D is possibly TRBD2 (6 bases). Trimming took 11 bases from V and 5 from J, leaving 16 bases between them. Germline CDR1 is ENHRY and CDR2 is SYGVKD. The CDR3 contains 13 residues. CDR3 region: CASSGGSNNEQFF. DNA of the CDR3: TGTGCCTCCAGTGGAGGGTCCAACAATGAGCAGTTCTTC.

This clonotype was seen repeatedly, ten times or more. The rearrangement joins TRBV7-9 to TRBJ2-2; 7 bases are a match to TRBD1. This CDR3 contains 15 residues. The germline CDR1 and CDR2 sequences are SEHNR and FQNEAQ (reference sequence). The V gene end was trimmed by 7 bases and the J gene end by 1 base; junction bases not matched to a gene: 6. The CDR3 DNA reads TGTGCCAGCAACTTGGGACAGTTGAACACCGGGGAGCTGTTTTTT. This sequence encodes CASNLGQLNTGELFF. The full variable domain, in which reference TRBV7-9 and TRBJ2-2 provide the parts outside the CDR3, is DTGVSQNPRHKITKRGQNVTFRCDPISEHNRLYWYRQTLGQGPEFLTYFQNEAQLEKSRLLSDRFSAERPKGSFSTLEIQRTEQGDSAMYLCASNLGQLNTGELFFGEGSRLTVL.

With respect to this clonotype: The junction and the germline gene differ at one end; a read error may be behind it. The V call is TRBV3-1, the J call TRBJ1-5; D unclear. This CDR3 is 14 amino acids long. In germline, CDR1 is LGHDT, CDR2 YNNKEL (reference sequence). The CDR3 sequence is CASNQDWSEQPQHF. The CDR3, as DNA: TGTGCCAGCAACCAAGATTGGTCAGAGCAGCCCCAGCATTTT. Supplemented by reference TRBV3-1 and TRBJ1-5, the full variable domain reads DTAVSQTPKYLVTQMGNDKSIKCEQNLGHDTMYWYKQDSKKFLKIMFSYNNKELIINETVPNRFSPKSPDKAHLNLHINSLELGDSAVYFCASNQDWSEQPQHFGDGTRLSIL.

This clonotype was counted between two and nine times. The gene calls are TRBV27 and TRBJ2-3; D remains unclear. The germline V gene has CDR1 MNHEY and CDR2 SMNVEV (reference sequence). Trimming took 4 bases from V and 1 from J, leaving 12 bases between them. This CDR3 comprises 15 residues. The CDR3 sequence: CASSSSPFGTDTQYF. The CDR3 DNA sequence: TGTGCCAGCAGTTCCTCACCTTTCGGCACAGATACGCAGTATTTT.

This clonotype was found many times. The rearrangement uses TRBV9 and TRBJ2-3, with 13 bases identical to TRBD2. V trimming: 0 bases; J trimming: 0 bases; junction bases outside the gene matches: 16. CDR1 and CDR2 (germline): SGDLS, YYNGEE. The CDR3 extends over 22 amino acids. The CDR3 region has the DNA TGTGCCAGCAGCGTAGCCCTCTCTACTCCCGGACTAGCGGGAGTTAGCACAGATACGCAGTATTTT. It specifies CASSVALSTPGLAGVSTDTQYF.

Many counts were recorded for this clonotype. The chain uses TRBV2 and TRBJ2-3; 7 nucleotides agree with TRBD1. This CDR3 is built from 14 residues. Trimming at V came to 3 bases and at J to 1 base, leaving 1 base not matched to a gene. Germline V gene data show CDR1 as SNHLY and CDR2 as FYNNEI. This chain's CDR3 is CASSDTGGTDTQYF. In DNA form, the CDR3 reads TGTGCCAGCAGTGATACAGGGGGCACAGATACGCAGTATTTT. Looking up the rest from reference TRBV2 and TRBJ2-3 gives the full variable domain: EPEVTQTPSHQVTQMGQEVILRCVPISNHLYFYWYRQILGQKVEFLVSFYNNEISEKSEIFDDQFSVERPDGSNFTLKIRSTKLEDSAMYFCASSDTGGTDTQYFGPGTRLTVL.

This clonotype came up many times. This chain's CDR3 is CASSDRVAEETQYF. The CDR3 nucleotides read TGTGCCAGCAGTGACCGGGTAGCGGAAGAGACCCAGTACTTC. J is TRBJ2-5 and V is TRBV2; a possible D gene is TRBD2 (6 bases). The CDR3 sequence is 14 residues long. V was trimmed by 3 bases and J by 3 bases, leaving 11 bases between them. Germline-derived CDR1 and CDR2 are SNHLY and FYNNEI. Together with reference TRBV2 and TRBJ2-5, the CDR3 gives the full variable domain: EPEVTQTPSHQVTQMGQEVILRCVPISNHLYFYWYRQILGQKVEFLVSFYNNEISEKSEIFDDQFSVERPDGSNFTLKIRSTKLEDSAMYFCASSDRVAEETQYFGPGTRLLVL.

This clonotype was detected ten times or more. This chain connects TRBV7-2 to TRBJ2-7; 10 bases line up with TRBD1. V trimming: 5 bases; J trimming: 5 bases; junction bases outside the gene matches: 12. Per germline, CDR1 SGHTA and CDR2 FQGNSA. The length of the CDR3 is 16 residues. The CDR3 is CASSPSPGQGRNEQYF. CDR3 bases: TGTGCCAGCAGCCCGTCCCCGGGACAGGGGAGGAACGAGCAGTACTTC.

This clonotype was observed many times. J is TRBJ2-2 and V is TRBV11-2; D might be TRBD2 (7 bases). V was cut by 4 bases and J by 5 bases, with 14 bases left in between. The CDR3 runs 15 residues. Per the germline V gene, CDR1 is SGHAT and CDR2 is FQNNGV. The DNA of the CDR3 is TGTGCCAGCAGCTCTCCAGCGGGACAAACCGGGGAGCTGTTTTTT. Translating it yields CASSSPAGQTGELFF.

There are many counts of this clonotype. The chain joins TRBV28 to TRBJ2-7; TRBD2 agrees at 7 bases. The germline gives CDR1 MDHEN, CDR2 SYDVKM. The CDR3 sequence is 15 residues long. The trim removed 5 bases at V and 4 bases at J, leaving 11 bases unmatched. This chain's CDR3 is CASSPPGRETYEQYF. The CDR3 DNA sequence: TGTGCCAGCAGTCCTCCGGGGCGGGAGACGTACGAGCAGTACTTC.

This chain uses TRBV4-1 with TRBJ2-7, with D tentatively TRBD2 (5 bases). V dropped 1 base and J dropped 4 bases, with 14 bases sitting between them. Germline V CDR1 and CDR2: MGHRA, YSYEKL. The CDR3 loop spans 15 amino acids. CDR3 sequence: CASSQGEGRWYEQYF. The CDR3 coding sequence is TGCGCCAGCAGCCAAGGAGAGGGCAGGTGGTACGAGCAGTACTTC.